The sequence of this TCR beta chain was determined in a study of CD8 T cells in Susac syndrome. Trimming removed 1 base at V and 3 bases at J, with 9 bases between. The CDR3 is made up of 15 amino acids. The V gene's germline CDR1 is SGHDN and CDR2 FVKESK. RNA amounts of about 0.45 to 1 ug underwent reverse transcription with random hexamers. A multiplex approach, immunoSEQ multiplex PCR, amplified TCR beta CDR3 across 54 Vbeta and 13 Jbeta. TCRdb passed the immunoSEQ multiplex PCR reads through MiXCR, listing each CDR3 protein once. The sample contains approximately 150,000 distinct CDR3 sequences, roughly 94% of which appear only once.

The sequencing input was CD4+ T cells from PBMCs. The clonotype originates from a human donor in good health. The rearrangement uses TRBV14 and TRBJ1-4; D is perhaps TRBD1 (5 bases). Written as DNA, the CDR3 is TGTGCCAGCAGCCAAGCAGGGCTGGCTAATGAAAAACTGTTTTTT. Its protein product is CASSQAGLANEKLFF. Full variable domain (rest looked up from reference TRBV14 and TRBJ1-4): EAGVTQFPSHSVIEKGQTVTLRCDPISGHDNLYWYRRVMGKEIKFLLHFVKESKQDESGMPNNRFLAERTGGTYSTLKVQPAELEDSGVYFCASSQAGLANEKLFFGSGTQLSVL.